This T cell receptor (beta chain) was profiled in a study of blood T cell repertoires in COVID-19. Background on the study: Italy, Spain and the United States were the sources of the convalescent and acute COVID-19 samples. From T cells, B-cell-depleted T cells, or PBMCs came the material, which was cDNA or gDNA.

In the study's own analysis: Reference gene primers were amplified, and this amplification served to estimate nucleated cell counts. Profiling relied on immunoSEQ multiplex PCR, and the TCRdb table lists in-frame clones only, not all of them. The V and J calls and clone size are taken from that table; D and trimming were inferred from the DNA. The repertoire holds more than 150,000 clones, with roughly 80% as singletons. Germline V CDR1 and CDR2: MGHRA, YSYEKL. The junction had 11 bases not matched to a gene; V was cut back by 3 bases and J by 4 bases. The CDR3 covers 17 residues. The chain is built from TRBV4-1 and TRBJ1-5; 8 nucleotides match TRBD1. Sample: peripheral blood. The source of this sequence is a man between 18 and 35 years old with active or convalescent COVID-19. The CDR3 spells CASSHIPGGGVNQPQHF. As DNA, the CDR3 is TGCGCCAGCAGCCACATCCCAGGGGGCGGGGTTAATCAGCCCCAGCATTTT.